These T cell receptor beta chains were read from a single sample in a study of T cell changes during pregnancy in multiple sclerosis. The assay was immunoSEQ multiplex PCR, and TCRdb's table has in-frame clones only and misses some. This sample has over 80,000 clones, with about 93% found just once. Source: peripheral blood, taken in the third trimester of pregnancy. The source of these receptors is a female donor in good health, enrolled as a control in a pregnancy study. CDR3s include the opening cysteine and the closing phenylalanine or tryptophan. D genes are given only for firm matches. Clone size is shown for a subset of rows, as once, few, many or a class of expanded clone.

.	TRBV15	TRBJ2-7	.	CATSRGGGSSYEQYF	TGTGCCACCAGCAGAGGTGGCGGTTCCTCCTACGAGCAGTACTTC
few	TRBV28	TRBJ2-7	.	CASSLSGYEQYF	TGTGCCAGCAGTTTATCAGGGTACGAGCAGTACTTC
.	TRBV19	TRBJ2-3	TRBD1	CASRSPGTGRSDTQYF	TGTGCCAGTAGGAGCCCCGGGACAGGGCGCTCAGATACGCAGTATTTT
.	TRBV14	TRBJ1-5	.	CASSQEGRANFSNQPQHF	TGTGCCAGCAGCCAAGAGGGCAGGGCTAATTTTTCCAATCAGCCCCAGCATTTT
.	TRBV2	TRBJ2-1	.	CAILRGNEQFF	TGTGCCATCTTACGGGGGAATGAGCAGTTCTTC
.	TRBV19	TRBJ2-2	TRBD1	CASRDRGRNTGELFF	TGTGCCAGTCGCGACAGGGGGCGGAACACCGGGGAGCTGTTTTTT
.	TRBV10-3	TRBJ2-7	TRBD1	CATSGGQVSSYEQYF	TGTGCCACTTCAGGGGGACAGGTCAGCTCCTACGAGCAGTACTTC
.	TRBV30	TRBJ2-1	.	CAWEEEGISYNEQFF	TGTGCCTGGGAGGAGGAGGGGATCTCCTACAATGAGCAGTTCTTC
.	TRBV15	TRBJ2-3	TRBD2	CATSVYSSGTTDTQYF	TGTGCCACCAGCGTCTATTCTAGCGGAACCACAGATACGCAGTATTTT
.	TRBV27	TRBJ2-3	.	CASTASSGATDTQYF	TGTGCCAGCACCGCTAGTAGTGGGGCCACAGATACGCAGTATTTT
few	TRBV28	TRBJ2-7	.	CASSRTGSHLPYEQYF	TGTGCCAGCAGTCGAACAGGGTCTCACCTCCCGTACGAGCAGTACTTC
.	TRBV11-2	TRBJ2-5	.	CASSLAGVETQYF	TGTGCCAGCAGCTTAGCGGGAGTGGAGACCCAGTACTTC
.	TRBV18	TRBJ2-3	TRBD2	CASSLASGDTQYF	TGTGCCAGCTCACTCGCTAGCGGGGATACGCAGTATTTT
.	TRBV5-4	TRBJ2-7	.	CASSLAPNSYEQYF	TGTGCCAGCAGCCTAGCACCCAACTCCTACGAGCAGTACTTC
.	TRBV7-9	TRBJ2-5	TRBD2	CASSLNGGGIQETQYF	TGTGCCAGCAGCTTAAATGGGGGGGGGATCCAAGAGACCCAGTACTTC
.	TRBV2	TRBJ1-2	TRBD1	CATNWDRDPYGYTF	TGTGCCACCAACTGGGACAGGGATCCCTATGGCTACACCTTC
.	TRBV7-9	TRBJ1-1	.	CASSLQGRWTEAFF	TGTGCCAGCAGCTTACAGGGCAGATGGACTGAAGCTTTCTTT
.	TRBV6-5	TRBJ2-2	.	CASTANANTGELFF	TGTGCCAGCACCGCTAACGCGAACACCGGGGAGCTGTTTTTT
.	TRBV7-8	TRBJ2-7	TRBD2	CASSSFTGTRVHEQYF	TGTGCCAGCAGCTCCTTTACCGGGACTAGAGTCCACGAGCAGTACTTC
.	TRBV19	TRBJ1-5	.	CASSSLGTGNQPQHF	TGTGCCAGTAGTAGCCTTGGAACAGGGAATCAGCCCCAGCATTTT
.	TRBV28	TRBJ2-1	.	CASSPGGTAAHEQFF	TGTGCCAGCAGTCCCGGCGGGACCGCGGCCCATGAGCAGTTCTTC
.	TRBV5-1	TRBJ2-5	TRBD1	CASSLWGSTGGWETQYF	TGCGCCAGCAGCTTGTGGGGATCAACAGGGGGCTGGGAGACCCAGTACTTC
.	TRBV4-1	TRBJ2-1	.	CASSQLGAGDYNEQFF	TGCGCCAGCAGCCAATTGGGGGCAGGGGACTACAATGAGCAGTTCTTC
.	TRBV5-1	TRBJ2-3	TRBD2	CASSFSLAGGTDTQYF	TGCGCCAGCAGCTTCAGTCTAGCGGGAGGCACAGATACGCAGTATTTT
.	TRBV2	TRBJ2-3	TRBD2	CASREAGGSTDTQYF	TGTGCCAGCAGGGAAGCGGGGGGGAGCACAGATACGCAGTATTTT
.	TRBV5-6	TRBJ1-4	TRBD1	CASRDRQGVGATNEKLFF	TGTGCCAGCAGGGATCGACAGGGGGTCGGGGCAACTAATGAAAAACTGTTTTTT
.	TRBV19	TRBJ1-2	.	CASRGAGFSGGYTF	TGTGCCAGTCGCGGAGCGGGATTTTCGGGCGGCTACACCTTC
.	TRBV5-1	TRBJ2-3	.	CASSLEEGGTDTQYF	TGCGCCAGCAGCTTGGAAGAGGGTGGGACAGATACGCAGTATTTT
.	TRBV29-1	TRBJ1-2	.	CSVGEDYGYTF	TGCAGCGTGGGGGAGGACTATGGCTACACCTTC
.	TRBV18	TRBJ2-2	.	CASSPQSPKTNTGELFF	TGTGCCAGCTCACCTCAGTCTCCGAAAACGAACACCGGGGAGCTGTTTTTT
.	TRBV7-8	TRBJ2-1	.	CASSSETRRSLDEQFF	TGTGCCAGCAGCTCAGAGACCCGGAGGTCCCTGGATGAGCAGTTCTTC
.	TRBV11-2	TRBJ2-7	.	CASSGRFHEQYF	TGTGCCAGCAGCGGCAGGTTCCACGAGCAGTACTTC
.	TRBV30	TRBJ2-1	TRBD2	CAWTSLAGYNEQFF	TGTGCCTGGACTTCACTAGCGGGCTACAATGAGCAGTTCTTC
.	TRBV2	TRBJ2-1	TRBD1	CASSEIRQGTNEQFF	TGTGCCAGCAGTGAAATCCGACAGGGAACCAATGAGCAGTTCTTC
.	TRBV5-4	TRBJ2-3	.	CASSPLPSVLDTQYF	TGTGCCAGCAGCCCCCTACCATCGGTCCTTGATACGCAGTATTTT
.	TRBV10-2	TRBJ2-7	TRBD1	CASMSPGQGYEQYF	TGCGCCAGCATGAGCCCGGGACAGGGGTACGAGCAGTACTTC
.	TRBV2	TRBJ2-7	TRBD2	CASSSGLLYEQYF	TGTGCCAGCAGCTCGGGACTATTATACGAGCAGTACTTC
.	TRBV2	TRBJ2-2	TRBD1	CASSEDGTGNTGELFF	TGTGCCAGCAGTGAAGACGGGACAGGCAACACCGGGGAGCTGTTTTTT
.	TRBV7-2	TRBJ2-4	.	CASSFDPGRSIQYF	TGTGCCAGCAGCTTCGATCCAGGGAGGAGCATTCAGTACTTC
.	TRBV19	TRBJ1-1	.	CASSIGRLNTEAFF	TGTGCCAGTAGTATAGGCAGGCTGAACACTGAAGCTTTCTTT
.	TRBV27	TRBJ1-4	TRBD1	CASSLTDRENEKLFF	TGTGCCAGCAGTTTAACCGACAGGGAGAATGAAAAACTGTTTTTT
.	TRBV5-1	TRBJ2-7	TRBD1	CASSRQGGYEQYF	TGCGCCAGCAGTCGACAGGGCGGGTACGAGCAGTACTTC
.	TRBV19	TRBJ2-3	TRBD2	CASSGRASGASTDTQYF	TGTGCCAGTAGCGGGAGGGCCTCCGGCGCTAGCACAGATACGCAGTATTTT
.	TRBV19	TRBJ1-1	.	CASSAARVNTEAFF	TGTGCCAGTAGTGCAGCCAGGGTGAACACTGAAGCTTTCTTT
.	TRBV5-4	TRBJ2-5	.	CASSLAGAQETQYF	TGTGCCAGCAGCTTGGCAGGGGCCCAAGAGACCCAGTACTTC
.	TRBV7-9	TRBJ2-5	.	CASRPDKQETQYF	TGTGCCAGCAGACCCGACAAGCAAGAGACCCAGTACTTC
.	TRBV19	TRBJ2-7	.	CASSLGHQTYEQYF	TGTGCCAGTAGTCTCGGACACCAGACCTACGAGCAGTACTTC
.	TRBV6-1	TRBJ1-2	.	CASSEEHEANYGYTF	TGTGCCAGCAGTGAAGAACACGAAGCTAACTATGGCTACACCTTC
once	TRBV21-1	TRBJ2-7	.	CASSSYMTSGRTYEQYF	TGTGCCAGCAGCAGCTACATGACTAGCGGGAGAACCTACGAGCAGTACTTC
.	TRBV2	TRBJ2-1	.	CASSVEGAGPNEQFF	TGTGCCAGCAGCGTAGAGGGAGCGGGCCCGAATGAGCAGTTCTTC
.	TRBV4-1	TRBJ2-3	.	CASSQDARALRTDTQYF	TGCGCCAGCAGCCAAGATGCGCGAGCTCTTCGCACAGATACGCAGTATTTT
.	TRBV9	TRBJ2-1	.	CASSVGGDEQFF	TGTGCCAGCAGCGTAGGGGGGGATGAGCAGTTCTTC
.	TRBV6-5	TRBJ1-3	.	CASSPTESSGNTIYF	TGTGCCAGCAGTCCGACAGAGAGCTCTGGAAACACCATATATTTT
once	TRBV28	TRBJ2-7	TRBD2	CASSLFAGGSHEQYF	TGTGCCAGCAGTTTATTTGCGGGAGGGTCTCACGAGCAGTACTTC
.	TRBV6-5	TRBJ2-1	TRBD2	CASTTGSGRYNEQFF	TGTGCCAGCACCACGGGGAGCGGGAGGTACAATGAGCAGTTCTTC